This TCR beta chain was captured by sequencing in a study of T cell repertoires in cytomegalovirus infection. Germline V lookup: CDR1 SGHVS, CDR2 FNYEAQ. V shed 5 bases, J shed 6 bases, and the junction held 4 bases outside the gene matches. The CDR3 has 14 residues. Study conclusions and caveats: HLA-C-restricted CMV-specific TCR beta clonotypes prevailed in the ex vivo response.

Many counts were recorded for this clonotype. Its antigen is currently unknown. TCRdb re-analysed the reads in MiXCR, keeping a single row per CDR3 protein. This table holds around 750,000 distinct CDR3 sequences, approximately 29% found once. The receptor's source is a human donor in good health (CMV status not recorded). Some clones in this sample may be carry-over from other donors' samples. This rearrangement joins TRBV7-6 to TRBJ1-6, with 7 positions matching TRBD1. This sample comprised cultured CD8+ T cells from PBMCs, obtained from culture after CMV antigen stimulation. The CDR3 loop reads CASSAGTANSPLHF. CDR3 sequence (DNA): TGTGCCAGCAGCGCCGGGACAGCTAATTCACCCCTCCACTTT.